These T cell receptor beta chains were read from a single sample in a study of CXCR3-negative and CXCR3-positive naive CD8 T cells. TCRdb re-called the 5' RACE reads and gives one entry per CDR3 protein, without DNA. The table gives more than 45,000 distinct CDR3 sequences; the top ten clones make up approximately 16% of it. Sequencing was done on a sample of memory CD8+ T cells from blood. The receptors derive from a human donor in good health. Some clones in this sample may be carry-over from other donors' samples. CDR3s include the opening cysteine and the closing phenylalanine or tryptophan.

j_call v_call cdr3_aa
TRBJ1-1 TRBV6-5 CASSYYSGPEAFF
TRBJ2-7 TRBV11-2 CASSLKGPHEQYF
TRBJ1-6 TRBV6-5 CASTLRPENSPLHF
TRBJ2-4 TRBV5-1 CASSPGQGGNIQYF
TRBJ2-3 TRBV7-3 CASSAHFKGLADFYRTDTQYF
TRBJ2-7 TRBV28 CASTPQGSYYEQYF
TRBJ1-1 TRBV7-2 CASSLLAAGVFDTEAFF
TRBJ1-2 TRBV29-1 CSVEAGTAGYTF
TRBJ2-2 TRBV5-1 CASSLKSAATITGELFF
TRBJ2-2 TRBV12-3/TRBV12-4 CASSVPESGSNTGELFF
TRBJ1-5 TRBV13 CASSRTGGSNQPQHF
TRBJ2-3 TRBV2 CASPGGLAGLTDTQYF
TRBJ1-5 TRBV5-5 CASSLRGPTNSNQPQHF
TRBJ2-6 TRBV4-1 CASSQNRSPSGANVLTF
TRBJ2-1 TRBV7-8 CASSFERGSEQFF
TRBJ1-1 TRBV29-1 CSVEDYTEAFF
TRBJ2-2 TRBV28 CASSLLAGGNTGELFF
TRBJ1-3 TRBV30 CAWSLALGNTIYF
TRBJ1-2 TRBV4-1 CASSQGPSLGDRVGYTF
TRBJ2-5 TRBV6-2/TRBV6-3 CASSYYPGTETQYF
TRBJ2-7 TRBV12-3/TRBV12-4 CASRPNTRIYEQYF
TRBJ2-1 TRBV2 CASSYSGSLTYNEQFF
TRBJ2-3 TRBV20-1 CSARDRAGESTDTQYF
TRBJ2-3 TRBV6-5 CASSFGQGGPDTQYF
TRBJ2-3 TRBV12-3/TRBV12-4 CASRHITDTQYF
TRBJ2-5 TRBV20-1 CSARNLSSGGKTQYF
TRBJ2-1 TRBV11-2 CASSWGLAGGYGNEQFF
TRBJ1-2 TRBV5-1 CASSLGEGAADGYTF
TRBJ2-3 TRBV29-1 CSGPGLTSTDTQYF
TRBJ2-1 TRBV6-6 CASSYPLTDHNEQFF
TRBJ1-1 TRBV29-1 CSVVGDGTEAFF
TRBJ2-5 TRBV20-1 CSARVNSGGPPETQYF
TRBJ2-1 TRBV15 CATSIGLAGYNEQFF
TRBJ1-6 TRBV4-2 CASSQDGAVDNSPLHF
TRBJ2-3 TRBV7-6 CASSLRLAKITDTQYF
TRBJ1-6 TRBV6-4 CASSDRDGDNSPLHF
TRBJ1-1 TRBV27 CASSALMNTEAFF
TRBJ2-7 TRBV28 CASNLGVGYEQYF
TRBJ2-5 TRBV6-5 CASMRLGEETQYF
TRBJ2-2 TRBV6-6 CASRDRSSGELFF
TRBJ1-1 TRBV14 CASRQTQNTEAFF
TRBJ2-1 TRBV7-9 CASSYQLSDEQFF